The sequence of this T cell receptor (beta chain) was determined in a study of tumor-infiltrating lymphocytes in primary liver carcinoma. The input was around 530 ng total RNA; TCR beta cDNA was made from it with a constant-region primer. TCR beta libraries came from three nested multiplex PCR rounds using slightly modified ARM-PCR. Both of the initial two PCR rounds ran for approximately 10 cycles and employed TRBV1-TRBV30 forward primers alongside a C-beta reverse primer. MiXCR, applied by TCRdb to the multiplex PCR reads, yields one record per CDR3 protein. The table includes about 20,000 distinct CDR3 sequences, 70% to 90% detected once. Co-extracting RNA and DNA was done with about 17-31 mg of unsorted bulk tissue as input. The germline gives CDR1 SGHNT, CDR2 YYREEE (reference sequence). The CDR3 totals 18 residues. Concerning this clonotype: An end of the junction does not agree with germline; a read error may underlie this.

This clonotype originated in a woman aged 25-40 years with primary liver carcinoma and hepatitis B virus infection. Material for sequencing was liver tumor tissue from sampling region 2. Noted subset: tumor region T2, inferior pole. The J gene is TRBJ2-3, the V gene TRBV5-4; 10 bases align to TRBD2. CDR3 loop: CVSSNPAASGSLTDAQYF. The CDR3 DNA reads as TGTGTCAGCAGTAACCCGGCGGCTAGCGGGAGTCTGACAGATGCGCAGTATTTT. Filled out from reference TRBV5-4 and TRBJ2-3, the complete variable domain reads ETGVTQSPTHLIKTRGQQVTLRCSSQSGHNTVSWYQQALGQGPQFIFQYYREEENGRGNFPPRFSGLQFPNYSSELNVNALELDDSALYLCVSSNPAASGSLTDAQYFGPGTRLTVL.